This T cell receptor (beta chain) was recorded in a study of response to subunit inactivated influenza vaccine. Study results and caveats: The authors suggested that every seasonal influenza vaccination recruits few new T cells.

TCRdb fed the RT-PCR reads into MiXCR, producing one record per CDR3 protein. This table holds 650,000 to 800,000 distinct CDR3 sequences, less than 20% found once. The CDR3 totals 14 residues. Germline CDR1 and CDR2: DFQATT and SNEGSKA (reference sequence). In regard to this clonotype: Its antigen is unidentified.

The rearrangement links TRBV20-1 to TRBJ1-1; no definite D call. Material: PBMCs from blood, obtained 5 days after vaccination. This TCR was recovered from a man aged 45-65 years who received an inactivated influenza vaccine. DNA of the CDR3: TGCAGCGGCGTATACCCCGGGCCGAACACTGAAGCTTTCTTT. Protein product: CSGVYPGPNTEAFF.